The source of this T cell receptor beta chain is a study of long-term antiretroviral therapy in people with HIV. Overall study findings and caveats: Pre-ART clonal expansion yielded clones that dominated the repertoire at all time points. The study found narrower CDR3 length ranges in HIV repertoires than in controls. Missing from the dataset were any data on ART adherence, viral resistance or therapy changes.

They ran version v3.0 of the immunoSEQ assay at survey level. The repertoire was sequenced with immunoSEQ multiplex PCR; TCRdb's copy has only in-frame clones and lacks some. The data show about 25,000 clones, with roughly 87% seen just once and about 8.7% held by the top ten. Notes on this clone: Its antigen remains unknown.

The germline V gene has CDR1 MNHNS and CDR2 SASEGT. The CDR3 length is 15 residues. V was clipped by 3 bases and J by 6 bases; unmatched bases: 2. The sample consisted of unsorted PBMCs, taken 1.8 years before starting antiretroviral therapy. This TCR derives from a man between 45 and 60 years old with HIV. This chain joins TRBV6-1 and TRBJ2-1; the match to TRBD2 covers 13 bases. DNA of the CDR3: TGTGCCAGCAGTGAGGGACTAGCGGGGCGCAATGAGCAGTTCTTC. It specifies CASSEGLAGRNEQFF.